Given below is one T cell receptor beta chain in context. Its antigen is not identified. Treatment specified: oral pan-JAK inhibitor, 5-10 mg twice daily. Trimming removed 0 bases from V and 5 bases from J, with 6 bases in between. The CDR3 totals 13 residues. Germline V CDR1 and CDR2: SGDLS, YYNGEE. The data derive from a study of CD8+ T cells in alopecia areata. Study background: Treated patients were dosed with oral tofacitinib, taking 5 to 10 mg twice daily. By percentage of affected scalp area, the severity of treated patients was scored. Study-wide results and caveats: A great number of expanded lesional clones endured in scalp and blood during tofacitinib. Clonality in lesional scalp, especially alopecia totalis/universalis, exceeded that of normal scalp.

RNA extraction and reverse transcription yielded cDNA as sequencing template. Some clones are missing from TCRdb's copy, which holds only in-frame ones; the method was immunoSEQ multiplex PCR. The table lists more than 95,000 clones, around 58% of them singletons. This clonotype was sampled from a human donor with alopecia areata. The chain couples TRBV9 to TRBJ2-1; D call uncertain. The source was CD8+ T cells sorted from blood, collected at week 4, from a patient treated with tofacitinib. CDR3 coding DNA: TGTGCCAGCAGCGTAGAGGCCAACAATGAGCAGTTCTTC. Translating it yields CASSVEANNEQFF.